This TCR beta chain is drawn from a study of T-cell reconstitution after alpha-beta-depleted transplantation in children. Study results and limitations: Some patients' high day-60 TCRbeta diversity was attributed to recipient cells surviving conditioning. One year after transplant, T-cell counts and diversity came mostly from newly produced T cells. About two months after transplant, alpha-beta T cells reportedly came from several hundred expanded graft clones.

The TCRbeta library was prepared with unique molecular identifiers. TCRdb independently ran MiXCR on the PCR reads; one entry per CDR3 protein. Here the sample spans roughly 570,000 distinct CDR3 sequences, around 27% being singletons. This CDR3 has 15 residues. V trimming: 5 bases; J trimming: 0 bases; junction bases outside the gene matches: 4. The germline gives CDR1 SGHTA, CDR2 FQGNSA. In the case of this clonotype: The target antigen is unknown.

The chain links TRBV7-2 to TRBJ1-3, with 7 positions matching TRBD1. The input for sequencing was PBMCs, taken before TCRalphabeta/CD19-depleted stem cell transplant. This receptor was taken from a boy under three years old with Wiskott-Aldrich syndrome, due to receive a stem cell transplant. The CDR3 reads CASSARQGSGNTIYF. CDR3 in DNA: TGTGCCAGCAGCGCAAGACAGGGCTCTGGAAACACCATATATTTT.